Shown below are 32 T cell receptor beta chains from a single sample sequenced in a study of human T cells and chemical hapten exposure. As for time point: healthy volunteer bleed at 2 weeks. Total RNA came from unfractionated whole blood. Using its own MiXCR run on the RACE reads, TCRdb lists one record per CDR3 protein. Seen here are around 130,000 distinct CDR3 sequences, around 8.3% observed once, and the top ten hold about 2%. Input material: whole blood. The origin of the receptors is a male donor in good health. Some clones in this sample may be carry-over from other donors' samples.

This clonotype was recorded a few times. The chain couples TRBV3-1 to TRBJ2-3, with D uncertain. CDR1 and CDR2 from the germline V gene are LGHDT and YNNKEL (reference sequence). This CDR3 is built from 14 residues. Trimming removed 1 base from V and 5 bases from J, with 10 bases in between. The CDR3 DNA reads as TGTGCCAGCAGCCAAGCGCTTGGAGAAGATACGCAGTATTTT. Amino acid sequence: CASSQALGEDTQYF.

This clonotype was recorded many times. J is TRBJ1-1 and V is TRBV7-2; TRBD1 is a possible D gene (6 bases). This CDR3 comprises 13 residues. V was pared by 5 bases and J by 8 bases, with 15 bases between. CDR1 and CDR2 (germline): SGHTA, FQGNSA. CDR3 residues: CASSLQGREEAFF. CDR3 nucleotide sequence: TGTGCCAGCAGCCTCCAGGGGAGGGAAGAAGCTTTCTTT.

This clonotype turned up a few times. CDR3 in DNA: TGTGCCAGCGGGCGGAGGACCGGGGAGCTGTTTTTT. Translation gives CASGRRTGELFF. The chain uses TRBV6-5 and TRBJ2-2, with a weak D call TRBD2 (5 bases). The germline V gene has CDR1 MNHEY and CDR2 SVGAGI. V was shortened by 8 bases and J by 5 bases, with 9 bases between the two germline ends. The CDR3 totals 12 residues.

This clonotype appeared a few times. CDR3 nucleotide sequence: TGTGCCAGCAGCTTAAGGGTTGCGGGGACCCAGTACTTC. Protein: CASSLRVAGTQYF. The chain recombines TRBV7-2 with TRBJ2-5, with D tentatively TRBD2 (5 bases). Germline V gene sequence: CDR1 SGHTA, CDR2 FQGNSA. V was clipped by 2 bases and J by 7 bases, with 11 bases between them. The CDR3 runs to 13 residues.

In this sample, this clonotype turned up many times. The gene calls are TRBV12-3 or TRBV12-4 and TRBJ2-5; D is perhaps TRBD1 (5 bases). Trimming shortened V by 7 bases and J by 1 base, and 13 bases separated the two germline ends. The CDR3 runs to 14 residues. CDR3 in amino acids: CASKGGGAQETQYF. The DNA for the CDR3 is TGTGCCAGCAAGGGTGGTGGGGCCCAAGAGACCCAGTACTTC.

This clonotype occurred once. This could be a read error, since a much larger clone is one nucleotide away. DNA of the CDR3: TGTGCCAGCAGCCTCGGCGGTAGGACCATGAACACTGAAGCTTTCTTT. As protein: CASSLGGRTMNTEAFF. The rearrangement links TRBV9 to TRBJ1-1, with no clear D. V was clipped by 4 bases and J by 0 bases, with 16 bases between them. The CDR3 covers 16 residues. The germline V gene has CDR1 SGDLS and CDR2 YYNGEE.

This clonotype was found a few times. The J gene is TRBJ2-1, the V gene TRBV5-1, with TRBD2 identical over 16 bases. The CDR3 consists of 16 residues. Germline V gene lookup returns CDR1 SGHRS and CDR2 YFSETQ. V was pared by 4 bases and J by 9 bases, with 7 bases of the junction left unmatched. DNA for the CDR3: TGCGCCAGCAGCCCGGGACTAGCGGGAGGGCCCAGTGAGCAGTTCTTC. Translation gives CASSPGLAGGPSEQFF.

The chain joins TRBV3-1 to TRBJ2-1, with D hard to call. The CDR3 consists of 12 residues. Per the germline V gene, CDR1 is LGHDT and CDR2 is YNNKEL (reference sequence). The V gene lost 2 bases and the J gene lost 9 bases, with 8 bases spanning the gap. The CDR3 nucleotides are TGTGCCAGCAGCCAATCGCCAGGTGAGCAGTTCTTC. Amino acid sequence: CASSQSPGEQFF.

This clonotype occurred a few times. The chain employs TRBV6-2 or TRBV6-3 and TRBJ2-3; 7 bases are a match to TRBD1. The CDR3 is made up of 14 amino acids. Germline V CDR1 and CDR2: MNHEY, SVGEGT. V was pared by 6 bases and J by 2 bases, with 5 bases of the junction left unmatched. The chain's CDR3 is CASSRQGLTDTQYF. In DNA form, the CDR3 reads TGTGCCAGCAGCCGACAGGGCCTCACAGATACGCAGTATTTT.

This clonotype showed up just a few times. J is TRBJ2-5 and V is TRBV18, with 8 bases fitting TRBD2. CDR1 is KGHSH and CDR2 is LQKENI in the germline V gene. The CDR3 length is 15 residues. V dropped 3 bases and J dropped 2; count of bases not matched to a gene: 5. The CDR3 here is CASSPTSALQETQYF. For the CDR3, the DNA is TGTGCCAGCTCACCGACTAGCGCCCTTCAAGAGACCCAGTACTTC.

This clonotype was counted ten times or more. This sequence joins TRBV4-3 and TRBJ1-6; TRBD1 agrees at 10 bases. CDR1 is LGHNA and CDR2 is YSLEER in the germline V gene. The CDR3 contains 15 residues. The V segment lost 0 bases and the J segment 9 bases; nucleotides outside the gene matches: 2. The CDR3 DNA is TGCGCCAGCAGCCAAGACTGGACAGGGGGTTCACCCCTCCACTTT. It translates to CASSQDWTGGSPLHF.

This clonotype has only a few counts. The rearrangement uses TRBV5-6 and TRBJ2-4; weak D call: TRBD1 (6 bases). This CDR3 is 16 amino acids long. Germline V gene sequence: CDR1 SGHDT, CDR2 YYEEEE. The ends were cut back, 2 bases at V and 0 bases at J, with 12 bases in the middle. DNA for the CDR3: TGTGCCAGCAGCTTCTTACAGGGTGCAGCCAAAAACATTCAGTACTTC. Translation gives CASSFLQGAAKNIQYF.

The rearrangement joins TRBV14 to TRBJ2-7; no firm D call. In germline, CDR1 is SGHDN, CDR2 FVKESK. This CDR3 is 16 amino acids long. The germline V and J ends were trimmed by 0 bases and 6 bases, with 18 bases remaining between them. The CDR3 region has the DNA TGTGCCAGCAGCCAAGATGCTGGGTCGGGTTCTATCGAGCAGTACTTC. Its translation: CASSQDAGSGSIEQYF.

This clonotype occurred many times. This chain links TRBV15 with TRBJ1-1, with D possibly TRBD1 on 6 matching bases. V dropped 1 base and J dropped 4 bases, with 16 bases sitting between them. CDR3 size: 16 residues. Germline CDR1 LNHNV, CDR2 YYDKDF (reference sequence). CDR3 region: CATSRARGRGGTEAFF. CDR3 DNA sequence: TGTGCCACCAGCAGAGCACGCGGTCGAGGGGGCACTGAAGCTTTCTTT.

The table lists this clonotype with many counts. The V gene is TRBV3-1, the J gene TRBJ2-1; the match to TRBD2 covers 10 bases. V trimming: 0 bases; J trimming: 9 bases; junction bases outside the gene matches: 8. CDR1 is LGHDT and CDR2 is YNNKEL in the germline V gene (reference sequence). The CDR3 has 16 amino acids. This CDR3 is CASSQDAPSGSGEQFF. DNA for the CDR3: TGTGCCAGCAGCCAAGATGCGCCTAGCGGGAGTGGTGAGCAGTTCTTC.

This clonotype was picked up a small number of times. The genes are TRBV6-1 and TRBJ2-7, with 7 positions matching TRBD1. The V segment lost 1 base and the J segment 0 bases; nucleotides outside the gene matches: 6. Per germline, CDR1 MNHNS and CDR2 SASEGT. CDR3 length: 16 residues. As DNA, the CDR3 is TGTGCCAGCAGTGAAGTACCGGGACAGTCCTCCTACGAGCAGTACTTC. Translating gives CASSEVPGQSSYEQYF.

The table lists this clonotype with many counts. The chain couples TRBV4-1 to TRBJ2-7, with a tentative D call TRBD2 (6 bases). Trimming removed 1 base from V and 3 bases from J, with 13 bases in between. The CDR3 is 15 amino acids. Germline lookup yields CDR1 MGHRA and CDR2 YSYEKL. CDR3: CASSQGSSASYEQYF. The CDR3 DNA follows: TGCGCCAGCAGCCAAGGGTCTAGCGCAAGCTACGAGCAGTACTTC.

Only a few counts were recorded for this clonotype. V and J are TRBV27 and TRBJ1-2, with a possible D match to TRBD1 (5 bases). Trimming removed 4 bases from V and 4 bases from J, with 10 bases in between. Germline-derived CDR1 and CDR2 are MNHEY and SMNVEV (reference sequence). The CDR3 sequence is 13 residues long. The CDR3 DNA is TGTGCCAGCAGTTGGGGGGGGTCCTATGGCTACACCTTC. Translating gives CASSWGGSYGYTF.

This clonotype appeared many times. V and J are TRBV5-6 and TRBJ2-7, with a possible D match to TRBD2 (6 bases). The germline V gene encodes CDR1 SGHDT and CDR2 YYEEEE. The germline V and J ends were trimmed by 0 bases and 1 base, with 11 bases remaining between them. The CDR3 spans 15 residues. CDR3 bases: TGTGCCAGCAGCTTGGCGGCAGGGAGGTCCTACGAGCAGTACTTC. It yields the protein CASSLAAGRSYEQYF. The full variable domain, with the rest looked up from reference TRBV5-6 and TRBJ2-7, is DAGVTQSPTHLIKTRGQQVTLRCSPKSGHDTVSWYQQALGQGPQFIFQYYEEEERQRGNFPDRFSGHQFPNYSSELNVNALLLGDSALYLCASSLAAGRSYEQYFGPGTRLTVT.

This clonotype was observed a few times. V gene TRBV7-2 combines with J gene TRBJ2-1, with D perhaps given as TRBD1 or TRBD2 (6 bases each). The CDR3 consists of 16 residues. Germline CDR1 is SGHTA and CDR2 is FQGNSA. Deletions cut 5 bases from V and 9 bases from J, with 23 bases between. The CDR3 spells CASSDRGGSGAFEQFF. The DNA for the CDR3 is TGTGCCAGCAGCGATAGAGGCGGCTCGGGGGCTTTTGAGCAGTTCTTC.

This clonotype occurred a few times. V and J are TRBV4-3 and TRBJ2-3; 11 bases are shared with TRBD2. This CDR3 comprises 16 residues. Germline CDR1 reads LGHNA; CDR2 reads YSLEER. V was clipped by 0 bases and J by 3 bases; unmatched bases: 2. The CDR3 bases are TGCGCCAGCAGCCAAGATAGCGGGGGGGCAACAGATACGCAGTATTTT. Translation: CASSQDSGGATDTQYF.

This clonotype has a handful of counts. The chain joins TRBV4-2 to TRBJ2-1, with D possibly being TRBD1 (7 bases). Trimming stripped 7 bases from V and 2 bases from J, with 15 bases between. This CDR3 has 15 amino acids. From germline, CDR1 is LGHNA and CDR2 YNFKEQ. CDR3 DNA sequence: TGTGCCAGCAACAGGGGTTCGGGGGCCTACAATGAGCAGTTCTTC. Encoded protein: CASNRGSGAYNEQFF.

This clonotype was detected only a few times. This chain joins TRBV27 and TRBJ2-7; TRBD1 might be the D (5 bases). This CDR3 is 14 amino acids long. Germline loops: CDR1 MNHEY, CDR2 SMNVEV (reference sequence). The ends were cut back, 5 bases at V and 0 bases at J, with 11 bases in the middle. CDR3 in DNA: TGTGCCAGCAGTCCACAGACAGACTCCTACGAGCAGTACTTC. Its protein product is CASSPQTDSYEQYF.

In this sample, this clonotype turned up a few times. The chain recombines TRBV11-2 with TRBJ2-1; 9 nucleotides line up with TRBD1. V was clipped by 6 bases and J by 1 base; unmatched bases: 4. The CDR3 spans 15 residues. Germline values: CDR1 SGHAT, CDR2 FQNNGV. Written as DNA, the CDR3 is TGTGCCAGCAGTGCCGGGACAGGGTCCTACAATGAGCAGTTCTTC. This codes for CASSAGTGSYNEQFF.

The chain carries TRBV29-1 and TRBJ1-1; weak D call: TRBD1 (5 bases). From germline, CDR1 is SQVTM and CDR2 ANQGSEA. The CDR3 extends over 14 amino acids. V lost 6 bases, J lost 3 bases, and 17 bases lay in between. CDR3 amino acids: CSVPRRGADTEAFF. CDR3 in DNA: TGCAGCGTCCCGAGGCGAGGGGCCGACACTGAAGCTTTCTTT.

This clonotype was recorded a few times. This chain connects TRBV6-1 to TRBJ2-6; 7 nucleotides agree with TRBD1. Trimming cost V 4 bases and J 0 bases; bases outside gene matches: 6. The CDR3 extends over 17 amino acids. The germline gives CDR1 MNHNS, CDR2 SASEGT. CDR3: CASSVGDSRSGANVLTF. In DNA form, the CDR3 reads TGTGCCAGCAGTGTTGGGGACAGCCGCTCTGGGGCCAACGTCCTGACTTTC.

This clonotype has ten or more counts. The J gene is TRBJ2-5, the V gene TRBV20-1; D is undetermined. V was clipped by 3 bases and J by 1 base, with 12 bases between them. The germline V gene encodes CDR1 DFQATT and CDR2 SNEGSKA (reference sequence). This CDR3 comprises 14 residues. DNA for the CDR3: TGCAGTGCTAGTGAGACGGTGGTCCAAGAGACCCAGTACTTC. Protein product: CSASETVVQETQYF.

This clonotype has just a few counts. This chain joins TRBV7-2 and TRBJ1-2; unclear D gene. The V end lost 3 bases, the J end lost 8 bases, and 16 bases lay between the germline ends. Germline loops: CDR1 SGHTA, CDR2 FQGNSA. CDR3 size: 14 residues. Here the CDR3 DNA reads TGTGCCAGCAGCTTTCCAGGTTCATCGTGGGGCTACACCTTC. It translates to CASSFPGSSWGYTF.

V is TRBV5-1 and J is TRBJ1-1, with D possibly TRBD1 on 5 matching bases. CDR1 and CDR2 from the germline V gene are SGHRS and YFSETQ. The CDR3 loop spans 13 amino acids. V was trimmed by 2 bases and J by 5 bases, leaving 10 bases between them. CDR3 region: CASSFGAETEAFF. The CDR3 DNA sequence: TGCGCCAGCAGCTTTGGGGCAGAGACTGAAGCTTTCTTT. Full variable domain (outside the CDR3, taken from reference TRBV5-1 and TRBJ1-1): KAGVTQTPRYLIKTRGQQVTLSCSPISGHRSVSWYQQTPGQGLQFLFEYFSETQRNKGNFPGRFSGRQFSNSRSEMNVSTLELGDSALYLCASSFGAETEAFFGQGTRLTVV.

The chain combines TRBV29-1 with TRBJ1-2; 8 bases fit TRBD1. The ends lost 4 bases at V and 4 bases at J; junction bases unmatched: 5. This CDR3 has 13 residues. Per germline, CDR1 SQVTM and CDR2 ANQGSEA. The CDR3: CSVGGTGVYGYTF. The CDR3 nucleotides are TGCAGCGTTGGGGGGACAGGAGTCTATGGCTACACCTTC.

Comments on this clonotype: Germline is not matched at one junction end, which may reflect a read error. The chain is built from TRBV2 and TRBJ2-7, with 8 bases that match TRBD2. From germline, CDR1 is SNHLY and CDR2 FYNNEI. This CDR3 comprises 15 residues. The CDR3 bases are TGTGCCAGCAGTGAACGTTCTAGCGGGCTGTACGAGCGGTACTTC. It specifies CASSERSSGLYERYF.

This clonotype was seen ten or more times. The rearrangement uses TRBV4-3 and TRBJ1-1; 7 bases agree with TRBD1. CDR3 length: 15 residues. The trim removed 0 bases at V and 8 bases at J, leaving 9 bases unmatched. Germline V gene lookup returns CDR1 LGHNA and CDR2 YSLEER. The CDR3 loop reads CASSQDQPGTAEAFF. As DNA, the CDR3 is TGCGCCAGCAGCCAAGATCAGCCCGGGACAGCCGAAGCTTTCTTT.